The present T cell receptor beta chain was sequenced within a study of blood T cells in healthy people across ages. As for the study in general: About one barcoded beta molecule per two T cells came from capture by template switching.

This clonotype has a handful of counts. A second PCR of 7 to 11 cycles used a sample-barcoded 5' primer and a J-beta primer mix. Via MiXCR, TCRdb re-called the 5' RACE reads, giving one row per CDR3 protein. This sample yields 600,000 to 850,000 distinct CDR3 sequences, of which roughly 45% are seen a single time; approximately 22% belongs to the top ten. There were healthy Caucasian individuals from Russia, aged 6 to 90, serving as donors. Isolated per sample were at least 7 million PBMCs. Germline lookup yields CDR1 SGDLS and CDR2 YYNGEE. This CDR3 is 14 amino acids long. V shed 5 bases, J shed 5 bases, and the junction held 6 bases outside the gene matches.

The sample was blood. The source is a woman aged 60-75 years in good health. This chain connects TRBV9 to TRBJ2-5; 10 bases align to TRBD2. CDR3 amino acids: CASSTSGVGETQYF. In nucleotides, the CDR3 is TGTGCCAGCAGTACTAGCGGGGTTGGGGAGACCCAGTACTTC. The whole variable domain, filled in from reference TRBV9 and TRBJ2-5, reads DSGVTQTPKHLITATGQRVTLRCSPRSGDLSVYWYQQSLDQGLQFLIQYYNGEERAKGNILERFSAQQFPDLHSELNLSSLELGDSALYFCASSTSGVGETQYFGPGTRLLVL.